These 19 T cell receptor beta chains originate from one sample sequenced in a study of cytomegalovirus exposure and HLA in healthy donors. The data were produced by immunoSEQ multiplex PCR, yet TCRdb's version contains in-frame clones alone and is incomplete. The sample consists of about 160,000 clones, about 90% of them appearing once. The specimen sequenced was PBMCs. Receptors originate from a young woman in good health and CMV-seropositive.

This CDR3 is CASSIGRSEQYF. CDR3 coding DNA: TGTGCCAGTAGTATTGGGAGGAGCGAGCAGTACTTC. The chain has TRBV19 and TRBJ2-7, with a weak D call TRBD2 (6 bases). Between the trimmed V and J ends, which lost 3 bases and 6 bases, there was a span of 9 bases. This CDR3 region has 12 residues. CDR1 and CDR2 from the germline V gene are LNHDA and SQIVND (reference sequence).

The sample holds a few counts of this clone. The CDR3: CASSSARVSPLHF. In DNA form, the CDR3 reads TGTGCCAGCAGTTCGGCGAGGGTTTCACCCCTCCACTTT. The chain carries TRBV6-5 and TRBJ1-6; D not certain. This CDR3 is 13 amino acids long. The V and J ends lost 4 bases and 9 bases respectively, with 10 bases between them. Germline-derived CDR1 and CDR2 are MNHEY and SVGAGI.

The chain joins TRBV11-3 to TRBJ2-1; TRBD2 aligns across 13 bases. V gave up 8 bases and J gave up 4 bases; unmatched junction bases: 5. The germline CDR1 and CDR2 sequences are SGHNT and YENEEA. This CDR3 has 15 residues. CDR3 sequence (DNA): TGTGCCAGCCGGACTAGCGGGAGTTTTTACAATGAGCAGTTCTTC. Translated, it gives CASRTSGSFYNEQFF.

The genes are TRBV7-6 and TRBJ2-3, with D tentatively TRBD2 (7 bases). V dropped 1 base and J dropped 0 bases, with 17 bases sitting between them. The CDR3 spans 18 residues. Germline V CDR1 and CDR2: SGHVS, FNYEAQ. CDR3 in amino acids: CASSLGVGAGASTDTQYF. The DNA for the CDR3 is TGTGCCAGCAGCTTAGGTGTGGGGGCGGGAGCGAGCACAGATACGCAGTATTTT.

The chain joins TRBV14 to TRBJ2-5; possible D gene TRBD2, 6 bases. Trimming pared 0 bases from V and 0 bases from J, leaving 14 bases between. This CDR3 has 17 residues. CDR1 and CDR2 from the germline V gene are SGHDN and FVKESK. CDR3 nucleotides: TGTGCCAGCAGCCAAGATTTGCTGGGGGACTACCAAGAGACCCAGTACTTC. Protein product: CASSQDLLGDYQETQYF.

The rearrangement links TRBV27 to TRBJ1-2; D possibly corresponds to TRBD1 (5 bases). CDR1 MNHEY and CDR2 SMNVEV come from the germline V gene (reference sequence). The CDR3 is 15 amino acids. The V and J ends lost 1 base and 4 bases respectively, with 13 bases between them. DNA for the CDR3: TGTGCCAGCAGTTTATTGGGGGGTACCACCTATGGCTACACCTTC. Translating gives CASSLLGGTTYGYTF.

J is TRBJ2-7 and V is TRBV5-8, with TRBD2 matching 11 bases. The V gene end was trimmed by 1 base and the J gene end by 2 bases; junction bases not matched to a gene: 5. Germline V lookup: CDR1 SGHTS, CDR2 YDEGEE. The CDR3 runs to 16 residues. Here the CDR3 DNA reads TGTGCCAGCAGCTTGTTTAGCGGGAGGGCCCCCTACGAGCAGTACTTC. It specifies CASSLFSGRAPYEQYF.

J is TRBJ2-7 and V is TRBV19; possibly TRBD2 for D (7 bases). The CDR3 consists of 15 residues. Germline loops: CDR1 LNHDA, CDR2 SQIVND (reference sequence). V gave up 8 bases and J gave up 3 bases, with 20 bases separating them. In nucleotides, the CDR3 is TGTGCCAGTTTAGGGGGGGCTAGCGGATACTACGAGCAGTACTTC. This encodes CASLGGASGYYEQYF.

V usage is TRBV4-3 and J usage is TRBJ1-4, with 9 bases matching TRBD1. The germline CDR1 and CDR2 sequences are LGHNA and YSLEER. CDR3 length: 17 residues. The junction had 7 bases not matched to a gene; V was cut back by 1 base and J by 4 bases. CDR3 nucleotides: TGCGCCAGCAGCCAAGGTGGGGACAGGGTTCTTAATGAAAAACTGTTTTTT. This translates into CASSQGGDRVLNEKLFF.

V gene TRBV9 combines with J gene TRBJ1-1; TRBD1 agrees at 7 bases. Germline CDR1 SGDLS, CDR2 YYNGEE. V lost 3 bases and J lost 6; bases outside the gene matches: 8. The CDR3 has 14 residues. CDR3 in DNA: TGTGCCAGCAGCGGAAACAGGGGTGAACCTGAAGCTTTCTTT. Translated: CASSGNRGEPEAFF. The entire variable domain, with the rest obtained from reference TRBV9 and TRBJ1-1, is as follows: DSGVTQTPKHLITATGQRVTLRCSPRSGDLSVYWYQQSLDQGLQFLIQYYNGEERAKGNILERFSAQQFPDLHSELNLSSLELGDSALYFCASSGNRGEPEAFFGQGTRLTVV.

The chain employs TRBV28 and TRBJ2-1, with 7 bases aligning to TRBD2. The V and J ends lost 5 bases and 8 bases, in that order; junction bases with no gene match: 9. Germline assignment: CDR1 MDHEN and CDR2 SYDVKM. The CDR3 has 14 residues. Written as DNA, the CDR3 is TGTGCCAGCAGTCTGAGACTAGCCGGACATGAGCAGTTCTTC. Its translation is CASSLRLAGHEQFF.

The chain carries TRBV28 and TRBJ1-2; 9 positions match TRBD1. The CDR3 covers 16 residues. CDR1 MDHEN and CDR2 SYDVKM come from the germline V gene. The trim removed 2 bases at V and 1 base at J, leaving 5 bases unmatched. CDR3: CASSLGQGIINYGYTF. Written as DNA, the CDR3 is TGTGCCAGCAGTTTAGGACAGGGGATCATTAACTATGGCTACACCTTC.

The V call is TRBV10-2, the J call TRBJ2-7; no firm D call. The V and J ends lost 2 bases and 4 bases respectively, with 6 bases between them. The CDR3 totals 12 residues. Germline V lookup: CDR1 WSHSY, CDR2 SAAADI. The DNA of the CDR3 is TGCGCCAGCAGTGAGCCCCAATACGAGCAGTACTTC. Residues: CASSEPQYEQYF.

The rearrangement links TRBV5-6 to TRBJ1-1; D might be TRBD1 (5 bases). Germline CDR1 is SGHDT and CDR2 is YYEEEE. The CDR3 length is 14 residues. V was cut by 0 bases and J by 5 bases, with 11 bases left in between. The CDR3 loop reads CASSLEGRGTEAFF. The CDR3 DNA reads TGTGCCAGCAGCTTGGAGGGGCGGGGGACTGAAGCTTTCTTT.

This clone was seen a single time. The V and J genes are TRBV7-2 and TRBJ1-6; 9 positions match TRBD1. The trim removed 1 base at V and 7 bases at J, leaving 8 bases unmatched. From germline, CDR1 is SGHTA and CDR2 FQGNSA. This CDR3 is built from 17 residues. In DNA form, the CDR3 reads TGTGCCAGCAGCTTAGGGTCGAGGACAGGGGCGAATTCACCCCTCCACTTT. Protein product: CASSLGSRTGANSPLHF.

The V and J genes are TRBV6-1 and TRBJ2-1, with TRBD2 matching over 10 bases. The CDR3 sequence is 15 residues long. The germline V gene encodes CDR1 MNHNS and CDR2 SASEGT. With V trimmed by 8 bases and J by 4 bases, 8 bases remained unmatched. As DNA, the CDR3 is TGTGCCAGCCTCTCTAGCGGGGGAATATACAATGAGCAGTTCTTC. It codes for CASLSSGGIYNEQFF.

Here the CDR3 DNA reads TGCAGTGCTACCGGGGGTGAAGCTTTCTTT. It codes for CSATGGEAFF. The chain has TRBV20-1 and TRBJ1-1, with D perhaps TRBD1 (5 bases). V was pared by 4 bases and J by 7 bases, with 7 bases between. This CDR3 is 10 amino acids long. Germline loops: CDR1 DFQATT, CDR2 SNEGSKA (reference sequence).

The chain has TRBV5-6 and TRBJ2-2, with 9 bases matching TRBD1. The CDR3 runs to 15 residues. Germline V lookup: CDR1 SGHDT, CDR2 YYEEEE. With 5 bases clipped from V and 7 bases from J, the junction kept 9 bases outside the gene matches. The CDR3 sequence: CASRYRGHIGGELFF. CDR3 nucleotides: TGTGCCAGCAGGTACAGGGGGCATATAGGCGGGGAGCTGTTTTTT.

This chain connects TRBV18 to TRBJ2-7; D is perhaps TRBD2 (5 bases). This CDR3 comprises 14 residues. V gave up 2 bases and J gave up 1 base, with 9 bases separating them. Germline V lookup: CDR1 KGHSH, CDR2 LQKENI. CDR3 bases: TGTGCCAGCTCACCAAGGACTCGGTCCTACGAGCAGTACTTC. Its translation: CASSPRTRSYEQYF. The whole variable domain, filled in from reference TRBV18 and TRBJ2-7, reads NAGVMQNPRHLVRRRGQEARLRCSPMKGHSHVYWYRQLPEEGLKFMVYLQKENIIDESGMPKERFSAEFPKEGPSILRIQQVVRGDSAAYFCASSPRTRSYEQYFGPGTRLTVT.